This T cell receptor beta chain was sequenced during a study of blood T cell repertoires in COVID-19 (dated by TCRdb to the early 2020s). Describing the broader study: The collaborator samples originated in the United States, Italy and Spain and spanned the acute and convalescent phases of COVID-19. The samples were drawn from two sources: the first 160 participants of the ongoing ImmuneRACE study, and fewer than 1,500 subjects contributed by 6 global collaborators. Where available, HLA class I and class II types were taken from metadata supplied by the sample provider and were not determined by assay-based typing. Subjects who had been exposed to COVID-19, were actively infected with it, or had recovered from it provided the deeply sampled blood TCRbeta repertoires that made up the dataset. The sample metadata nearly always contained a de-identified subject ID, COVID-19 status, age in years and sex. The repertoires were released in a freely available public database intended as a resource for research on the immune response to SARS-CoV-2. The prospective study material was composed of cDNA or gDNA derived from T cells, B-cell-depleted T cells, or PBMCs. Results the study describes overall, beyond this receptor: The quantity of clinical and demographic metadata differed by source and by participant and was supplied without curation.

TCRbeta CDR3 regions were amplified from genomic DNA by means of the immunoSEQ Assay, a bias-controlled multiplex PCR. In the authors' own workflow: The number of nucleated cells in each sample was estimated from the amplification of reference gene primers within the assay. Sequence reads were collapsed and filtered to measure the absolute abundance of every unique TCRbeta CDR3 rearrangement. Productive Simpson clonality was computed per sample as the square root of Simpson's diversity index over productive rearrangements. The table comes from immuneACCESS by way of TCRdb, which keeps in-frame sequences with V and J called. Part of the clones is missing from these tables; in studies checked, under half for an unresolved V gene and the rest for unknown reasons. That table is the source of V, J and clone size, and D and trimming were worked out from the DNA. The sample contains 350,000 or so clones, 89% of them found a single time. The ten largest account for around 3.9% of the sample.

One collaborating source in Seattle enrolled patients while the patients were actively infected and followed the patients over time throughout the course of disease. Each collaborating institution followed its own protocols to collect whole blood in K2EDTA tubes. For TCRbeta analysis, collaborator samples were shipped as frozen whole blood, as isolated PBMCs, or as DNA extracted from either sample type. A word on this clone: Its antigen has not been determined. Nothing much larger sits one base from this clone, and base qualities are not available.

From its cysteine to its phenylalanine, the CDR3 spans 16 amino acids. Just CDR3 DNA is preserved here, 48 bases in frame from base 1. V is shortened by 3 bases, J by 0 bases, and the region joining them spans 9 bases. Per the germline V gene (reference sequence), MNHEY is the CDR1 and SMNVEV is the CDR2. The TCR was taken from a woman aged 55-70 years with COVID-19, enrolled during active disease. Sequencing input: peripheral blood. This sequence uses TRBV27 and TRBJ2-6; a weak D assignment points to TRBD1 (6 bases agree). The CDR3 protein: CASSFDRLSGANVLTF. The base sequence is TGTGCCAGCAGTTTTGACAGGCTCTCTGGGGCCAACGTCCTGACTTTC.